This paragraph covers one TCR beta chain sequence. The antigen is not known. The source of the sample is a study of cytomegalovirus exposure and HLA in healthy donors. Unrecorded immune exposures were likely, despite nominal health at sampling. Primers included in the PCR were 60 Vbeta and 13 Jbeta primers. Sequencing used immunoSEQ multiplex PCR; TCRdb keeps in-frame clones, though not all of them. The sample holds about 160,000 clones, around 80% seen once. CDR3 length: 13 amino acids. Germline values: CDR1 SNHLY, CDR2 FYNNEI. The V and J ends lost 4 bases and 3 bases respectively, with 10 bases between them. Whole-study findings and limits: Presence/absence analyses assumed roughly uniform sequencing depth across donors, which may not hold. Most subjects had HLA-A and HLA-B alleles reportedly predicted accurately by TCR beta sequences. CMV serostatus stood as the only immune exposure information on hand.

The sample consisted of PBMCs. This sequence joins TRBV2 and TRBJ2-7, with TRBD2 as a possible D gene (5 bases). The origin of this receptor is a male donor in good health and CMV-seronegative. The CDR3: CASSGTSRYEQYF. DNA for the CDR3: TGTGCCAGCAGTGGGACTTCTCGCTACGAGCAGTACTTC. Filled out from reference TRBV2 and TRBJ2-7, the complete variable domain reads EPEVTQTPSHQVTQMGQEVILRCVPISNHLYFYWYRQILGQKVEFLVSFYNNEISEKSEIFDDQFSVERPDGSNFTLKIRSTKLEDSAMYFCASSGTSRYEQYFGPGTRLTVT.